Following are 22 T cell receptor beta chains from one sample sequenced in a study of CD4 T cells in relation to SARS-CoV-2 and coronaviruses. CD4+ T cells from unexposed donors were obtained before the COVID-19 pandemic (2011-2018). After less than 11 days of culture, CD4+ T cells were isolated. Data came from immunoSEQ multiplex PCR; TCRdb stores just in-frame clones and leaves some out. The sample records approximately 20,000 clones, roughly 62% being singletons. Their antigen targets remain unknown. Sequencing was performed on CD4+ T cells from PBMCs, cultured in vitro. These TCRs come from a human donor in good health.

This clone occurred once. This chain links TRBV5-4 with TRBJ2-7; 8 bases are shared with TRBD2. The germline V gene has CDR1 SGHNT and CDR2 YYREEE (reference sequence). The CDR3 has 15 amino acids. After removal of 1 base from V and 3 bases from J, the junction contained 6 bases not matched to a gene. CDR3 in DNA: TGTGCCAGCAGCTTGATGGCGGGGGGCTTCTACGAGCAGTACTTC. This translates into CASSLMAGGFYEQYF.

The chain couples TRBV7-9 to TRBJ1-2; 8 positions agree with TRBD1. Per germline, CDR1 SEHNR and CDR2 FQNEAQ (reference sequence). The V gene end was trimmed by 5 bases and the J gene end by 2 bases; junction bases not matched to a gene: 10. This CDR3 spans 16 amino acids. The CDR3 loop reads CASSDERQGSNYGYTF. CDR3 nucleotide sequence: TGTGCCAGCAGCGACGAACGACAGGGGAGCAACTATGGCTACACCTTC.

The chain has TRBV7-2 and TRBJ2-6; D gene unclear. The V end was cut by 2 bases, the J end by 2 bases, with 7 bases between. Germline CDR1 SGHTA, CDR2 FQGNSA. This CDR3 contains 15 residues. The CDR3 protein is CASSLTDAGANVLTF. As DNA, the CDR3 is TGTGCCAGCAGCTTAACGGACGCTGGGGCCAACGTCCTGACTTTC.

The V gene is TRBV3-1 (or the pseudogene TRBV3-2), the J gene TRBJ2-5; TRBD2 matches 7 bases. CDR1 is LGHDT and CDR2 is YNNKEL in the germline V gene (reference sequence). The CDR3 covers 10 residues. The DNA of the CDR3 is TGTGGGATACCGGGAGGGACCCAGTACTTC. Translation gives CGIPGGTQYF.

The chain has TRBV7-9 and TRBJ1-4; D might be TRBD1 (5 bases). Germline-derived CDR1 and CDR2 are SEHNR and FQNEAQ (reference sequence). This CDR3 is built from 16 residues. V was cut by 2 bases and J by 5 bases, with 15 bases left in between. In DNA, the CDR3 is TGTGCCAGCAGCTTAACATCGACAGTACTAAATGAAAAACTGTTTTTT. Translating gives CASSLTSTVLNEKLFF.

The CDR3 coding sequence is TGTGCCAGTAGTATAGGACAGGACAGAGAGACCCAGTACTTC. It specifies CASSIGQDRETQYF. The chain links TRBV19 to TRBJ2-5; tentative D call: TRBD1 (6 bases). Germline assignment: CDR1 LNHDA and CDR2 SQIVND (reference sequence). The CDR3 contains 14 residues. The V gene lost 1 base and the J gene lost 4 bases, with 10 bases spanning the gap.

The V and J genes are TRBV5-1 and TRBJ2-1; maybe TRBD2 (6 bases). This CDR3 has 15 amino acids. Germline values: CDR1 SGHRS, CDR2 YFSETQ. The V and J ends lost 1 base and 8 bases respectively, with 16 bases between them. The CDR3 DNA follows: TGCGCCAGCAGCTTGTCAGGAGGGCCCTTTGATGAGCAGTTCTTC. It encodes CASSLSGGPFDEQFF.

The table lists this clone with a few counts. The gene calls are TRBV7-2 and TRBJ1-2; unclear D gene. The ends were cut back, 2 bases at V and 8 bases at J, with 18 bases in the middle. Germline V gene lookup returns CDR1 SGHTA and CDR2 FQGNSA. The CDR3 runs 15 residues. The CDR3 DNA sequence: TGTGCCAGCAGCTTACCCTCGATGCTCCGGGAGGGCTACACCTTC. Translated, it gives CASSLPSMLREGYTF.

This chain links TRBV12-3 or TRBV12-4 with TRBJ1-3; no clear D. Trimming left V 5 bases short and J 8 bases short, with 7 bases between. This CDR3 contains 11 residues. The CDR3 spells CASSLRDTIYF. DNA for the CDR3: TGTGCCAGCAGTCTGAGAGACACCATATATTTT.

This chain connects TRBV14 to TRBJ1-2; 7 nucleotides align to TRBD1. Germline trimming cut 3 bases from V and 3 bases from J; bases unmatched to any gene: 25. Germline CDR1 and CDR2: SGHDN and FVKESK. The CDR3 contains 21 residues. The CDR3 here is CASSHSPGRGGKTGLDYGYTF. The DNA for the CDR3 is TGTGCCAGCAGCCACTCACCTGGCCGGGGGGGAAAGACAGGGCTTGACTATGGCTACACCTTC.

The chain recombines TRBV9 with TRBJ2-2; unclear D gene. Germline V gene data show CDR1 as SGDLS and CDR2 as YYNGEE. CDR3 length: 14 amino acids. V was trimmed by 2 bases and J by 3 bases, leaving 8 bases between them. The CDR3 protein is CASSVRTYTGELFF. The CDR3 DNA sequence: TGTGCCAGCAGCGTTAGGACGTACACCGGGGAGCTGTTTTTT.

This chain uses TRBV5-5 with TRBJ2-7; D assignment may be TRBD1 or TRBD2 (6 bases each). The CDR3 loop spans 16 amino acids. Trimming took 4 bases from V and 2 from J, leaving 19 bases between them. CDR1 SGHKS and CDR2 YYEKEE come from the germline V gene (reference sequence). The chain's CDR3 is CASSPRGGSLAYEQYF. The CDR3 bases are TGTGCCAGCAGCCCCCGAGGGGGGTCCCTGGCCTACGAGCAGTACTTC.

This clone was found a few times. This chain joins TRBV7-3 and TRBJ2-1, with 13 bases that match TRBD2. Germline CDR1 is SGHTA and CDR2 is FQGTGA. The V gene end was trimmed by 4 bases and the J gene end by 6 bases; junction bases not matched to a gene: 0. The CDR3 length is 14 residues. The CDR3 bases are TGTGCCAGCAGCTGGACTAGCGGGAGCAATGAGCAGTTCTTC. It yields the protein CASSWTSGSNEQFF.

This clone was counted only a few times. The chain recombines TRBV23-1 with TRBJ1-1; D is undetermined. TRBV23-1 is an ORF, and what it does is uncertain. There are 17 residues in the CDR3. V was pared by 6 bases and J by 1 base, with 21 bases between. CDR3 DNA: TGCGCCAGCAGCCGATCAGTGACGGCGGCGACGAACACTGAAGCTTTCTTT. Protein sequence: CASSRSVTAATNTEAFF.

This clone was detected once. This rearrangement joins TRBV29-1 to TRBJ1-1; D perhaps matches TRBD1 (5 bases). V was pared by 7 bases and J by 4 bases, with 16 bases between. The CDR3 consists of 13 residues. CDR1 is SQVTM and CDR2 is ANQGSEA in the germline V gene. This chain's CDR3 is CSAPEQGSTEAFF. CDR3 nucleotide sequence: TGCAGCGCACCCGAGCAGGGCAGCACTGAAGCTTTCTTT. Supplemented by reference TRBV29-1 and TRBJ1-1, the full variable domain reads SAVISQKPSRDICQRGTSLTIQCQVDSQVTMMFWYRQQPGQSLTLIATANQGSEATYESGFVIDKFPISRPNLTFSTLTVSNMSPEDSSIYLCSAPEQGSTEAFFGQGTRLTVV.

The V call is TRBV6-7, the J call TRBJ2-5; the D gene is possibly TRBD1 (6 bases). TRBV6-7 falls under the ORF class, with uncertain function. V was clipped by 6 bases and J by 3 bases, with 11 bases between them. The CDR3 loop spans 13 amino acids. The CDR3, as DNA: TGTGCCAGCAGACAAAGGACAGAAGAGACCCAGTACTTC. Translating gives CASRQRTEETQYF.

The rearrangement joins TRBV7-3 to TRBJ2-2; D is unresolved. CDR1 is SGHTA and CDR2 is FQGTGA in the germline V gene. V was pared by 2 bases and J by 6 bases, with 13 bases between. The CDR3 length is 15 residues. The CDR3 DNA sequence: TGTGCCAGCAGCTTAGAAGTTGGGCAGGCCGGGGAGCTGTTTTTT. Amino acid sequence: CASSLEVGQAGELFF.

The rearrangement links TRBV9 to TRBJ2-5; a possible D gene is TRBD2 (5 bases). The CDR3 covers 14 residues. The germline V gene encodes CDR1 SGDLS and CDR2 YYNGEE. V shed 0 bases and J shed 4 bases, with 10 bases lying between them. CDR3 sequence (DNA): TGTGCCAGCAGCGTAGTGGGTGAGGGAGAGACCCAGTACTTC. Translating it yields CASSVVGEGETQYF.

The J gene is TRBJ2-1, the V gene TRBV5-1; possibly TRBD2 for D (6 bases). Germline V lookup: CDR1 SGHRS, CDR2 YFSETQ. The CDR3 runs 17 residues. V gave up 4 bases and J gave up 7 bases, with 24 bases separating them. CDR3 residues: CASSLTAGGTWMNEQFF. The CDR3 bases are TGCGCCAGCAGCCTCACCGCTGGCGGGACCTGGATGAATGAGCAGTTCTTC.

This rearrangement joins TRBV5-1 to TRBJ2-5, with D possibly being TRBD2 (6 bases). Germline CDR1 is SGHRS and CDR2 is YFSETQ. This CDR3 contains 16 residues. V was shortened by 0 bases and J by 2 bases, with 14 bases between the two germline ends. CDR3 protein: CASSLAFPGTQETQYF. The CDR3 DNA reads as TGCGCCAGCAGCTTGGCCTTCCCCGGGACTCAAGAGACCCAGTACTTC.

J is TRBJ2-7 and V is TRBV5-5, with unresolved D. The CDR3 is made up of 12 amino acids. V was pared by 4 bases and J by 7 bases, with 12 bases between. Germline-derived CDR1 and CDR2 are SGHKS and YYEKEE (reference sequence). The CDR3 is CASSLAVGEQYF. Written as DNA, the CDR3 is TGTGCCAGCAGCCTCGCGGTAGGTGAGCAGTACTTC.

The chain combines TRBV5-1 with TRBJ2-3, with 7 bases that match TRBD2. The germline CDR1 and CDR2 sequences are SGHRS and YFSETQ. The V segment lost 4 bases and the J segment 4 bases; nucleotides outside the gene matches: 9. This CDR3 is built from 15 residues. CDR3 coding DNA: TGCGCCAGCAGCGCCGGGGGTCGGGGGGCAGATACGCAGTATTTT. Its protein product is CASSAGGRGADTQYF.